The entry that follows covers one T cell receptor beta chain sequence. This sample is drawn from a study of T cells after yellow fever vaccination. The CDR3 covers 15 residues. Deletions cut 6 bases from V and 0 bases from J, with 12 bases between. A single record per CDR3 protein comes from TCRdb applying MiXCR to the 5' RACE reads. The sample comprises a few hundred thousand distinct CDR3 sequences, roughly 19% of which are singletons, and more than 13% rests with the top ten. This TCR derives from a man aged 25 to 40 who received the YFV17D yellow fever vaccine. The specimen comprised PBMCs, sampled 15 days after the yellow fever booster vaccination. The chain couples TRBV12-3 or TRBV12-4 to TRBJ2-1, with D tentatively TRBD2 (6 bases). The CDR3 sequence is CASSPGLLSYNEQFF. In nucleotides, the CDR3 is TGTGCCAGCAGCCCGGGACTTCTCTCCTACAATGAGCAGTTCTTC.